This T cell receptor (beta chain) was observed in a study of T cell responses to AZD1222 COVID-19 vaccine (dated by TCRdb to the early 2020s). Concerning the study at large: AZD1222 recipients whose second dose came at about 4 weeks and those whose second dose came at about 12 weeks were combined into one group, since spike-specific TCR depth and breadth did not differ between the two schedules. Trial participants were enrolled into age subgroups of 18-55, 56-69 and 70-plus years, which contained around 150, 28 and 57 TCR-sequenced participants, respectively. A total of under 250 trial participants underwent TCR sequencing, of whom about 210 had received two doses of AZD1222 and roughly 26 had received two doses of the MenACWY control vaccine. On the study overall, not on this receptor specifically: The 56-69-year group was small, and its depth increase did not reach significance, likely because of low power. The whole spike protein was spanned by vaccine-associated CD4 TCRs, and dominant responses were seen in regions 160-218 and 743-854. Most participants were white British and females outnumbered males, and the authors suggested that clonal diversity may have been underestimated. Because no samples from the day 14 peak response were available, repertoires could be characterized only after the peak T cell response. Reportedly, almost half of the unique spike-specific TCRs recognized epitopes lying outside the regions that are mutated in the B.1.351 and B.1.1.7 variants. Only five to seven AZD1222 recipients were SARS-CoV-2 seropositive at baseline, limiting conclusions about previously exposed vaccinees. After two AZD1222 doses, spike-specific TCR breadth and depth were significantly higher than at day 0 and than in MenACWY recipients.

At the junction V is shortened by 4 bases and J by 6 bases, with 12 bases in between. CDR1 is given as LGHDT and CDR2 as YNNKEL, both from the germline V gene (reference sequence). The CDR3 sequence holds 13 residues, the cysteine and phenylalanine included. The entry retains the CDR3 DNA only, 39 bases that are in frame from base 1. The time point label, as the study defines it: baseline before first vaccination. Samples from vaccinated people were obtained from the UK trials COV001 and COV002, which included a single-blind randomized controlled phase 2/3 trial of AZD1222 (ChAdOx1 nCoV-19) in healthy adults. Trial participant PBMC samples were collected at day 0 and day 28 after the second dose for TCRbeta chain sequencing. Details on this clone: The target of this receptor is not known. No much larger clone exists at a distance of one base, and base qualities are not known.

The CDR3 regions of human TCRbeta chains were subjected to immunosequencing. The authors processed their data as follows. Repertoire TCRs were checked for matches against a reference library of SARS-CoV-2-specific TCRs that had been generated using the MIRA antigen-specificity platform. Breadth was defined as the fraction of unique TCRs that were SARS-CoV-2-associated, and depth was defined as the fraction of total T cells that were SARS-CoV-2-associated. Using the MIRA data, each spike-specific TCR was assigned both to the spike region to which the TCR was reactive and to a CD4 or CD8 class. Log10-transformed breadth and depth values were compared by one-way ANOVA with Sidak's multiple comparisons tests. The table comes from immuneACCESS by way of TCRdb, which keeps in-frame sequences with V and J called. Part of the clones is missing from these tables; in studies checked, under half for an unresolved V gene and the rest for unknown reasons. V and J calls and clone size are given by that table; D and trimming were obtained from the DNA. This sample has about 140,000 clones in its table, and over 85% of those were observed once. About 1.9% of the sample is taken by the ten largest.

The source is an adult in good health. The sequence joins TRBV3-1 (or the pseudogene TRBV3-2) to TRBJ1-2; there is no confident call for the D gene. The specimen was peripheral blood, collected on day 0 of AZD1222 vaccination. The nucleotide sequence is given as TGTGCCAGCAGCCTGGGCGGGCGGAATGGCTACACCTTC. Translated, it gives CASSLGGRNGYTF.